Each of the 22 T cell receptor beta chains below was sequenced from the same sample in a study of early stage breast cancer tumors. Profiling relied on immunoSEQ multiplex PCR, and the TCRdb table lists in-frame clones only, not all of them. The sample has some 30,000 clones, roughly 77% seen once; the top ten hold about a tenth. Material for sequencing was breast tumor tissue. The receptors stem from a person aged 25 to 39 with breast cancer.

The chain employs TRBV4-3 and TRBJ2-7; D is perhaps TRBD1 or TRBD2 (6 bases each). This CDR3 spans 19 amino acids. Germline-derived CDR1 and CDR2 are LGHNA and YSLEER. V dropped 1 base and J dropped 1 base, with 23 bases sitting between them. The CDR3 region is CASSQGIEWRQEGSYEQYF. The CDR3 bases are TGCGCCAGCAGCCAAGGGATAGAGTGGCGACAGGAGGGTTCCTACGAGCAGTACTTC.

The chain links TRBV30 to TRBJ1-2; D might be TRBD1 (6 bases). V was shortened by 8 bases and J by 8 bases, with 18 bases between the two germline ends. Germline V gives CDR1 GTSNPN, CDR2 SVGIG (reference sequence). The length of the CDR3 is 12 residues. The CDR3 protein is CAGRGAGEGYTF. The CDR3, as DNA: TGTGCCGGCCGCGGGGCAGGGGAAGGCTACACCTTC.

This clone was recorded only once. The gene calls are TRBV4-2 and TRBJ1-1, with D perhaps TRBD1 (6 bases). CDR3 size: 14 residues. V lost 1 base and J 7 bases, leaving 13 bases between the germline ends. CDR1 LGHNA and CDR2 YNFKEQ come from the germline V gene. The CDR3 reads CASSQVERTVEAFF. The CDR3 region has the DNA TGTGCCAGCAGCCAAGTGGAAAGGACAGTTGAAGCTTTCTTT.

The chain combines TRBV7-9 with TRBJ1-1, with 10 bases aligning to TRBD1. The J segment lost 4 bases and the V segment lost 5 bases, leaving 16 bases of the junction unmatched. The CDR3 spans 18 residues. Germline CDR1 SEHNR, CDR2 FQNEAQ (reference sequence). Here the CDR3 reads CASSTRFGTGVTVTEAFF. The CDR3 DNA reads TGTGCCAGCAGCACTCGTTTTGGGACAGGGGTCACAGTCACTGAAGCTTTCTTT.

V is TRBV7-2 and J is TRBJ2-7, with 7 bases aligning to TRBD1. Trimming took 1 base from V and 2 from J; bases not matched to a gene: 8. From germline, CDR1 is SGHTA and CDR2 FQGNSA. The length of the CDR3 is 16 residues. The DNA of the CDR3 is TGTGCCAGCAGCTTAGACCTAGGGCAGGGGGCCTACGAGCAGTACTTC. Amino acid sequence: CASSLDLGQGAYEQYF.

This clone has only a few counts. This chain joins TRBV11-3 and TRBJ2-2, with 7 bases fitting TRBD2. This CDR3 spans 18 amino acids. With V trimmed by 0 bases and J by 0 bases, 7 bases remained unmatched. Germline-derived CDR1 and CDR2 are SGHNT and YENEEA. CDR3 in amino acids: CASSLDQGGTANTGELFF. The CDR3 DNA reads as TGTGCCAGCAGCTTAGATCAGGGAGGGACCGCGAACACCGGGGAGCTGTTTTTT.

The chain combines TRBV7-2 with TRBJ2-2; D is ambiguous. Trimming shortened V by 3 bases and J by 4 bases, and 9 bases separated the two germline ends. CDR1 is SGHTA, CDR2 FQGNSA, per germline. This CDR3 is 14 amino acids long. CDR3 region: CASSFSGSTGELFF. Here the CDR3 DNA reads TGTGCCAGCAGCTTTTCAGGATCCACCGGGGAGCTGTTTTTT.

The V and J genes are TRBV18 and TRBJ2-2; 15 bases agree with TRBD2. The CDR3 is 19 residues long. The trim removed 3 bases at V and 3 bases at J, leaving 8 bases unmatched. Per the germline V gene, CDR1 is KGHSH and CDR2 is LQKENI. The CDR3 is CASSPHGLAGGVYTGELFF. As DNA, the CDR3 is TGTGCCAGCTCACCCCACGGACTAGCGGGAGGGGTCTACACCGGGGAGCTGTTTTTT. The full variable domain, completed using reference TRBV18 and TRBJ2-2, is NAGVMQNPRHLVRRRGQEARLRCSPMKGHSHVYWYRQLPEEGLKFMVYLQKENIIDESGMPKERFSAEFPKEGPSILRIQQVVRGDSAAYFCASSPHGLAGGVYTGELFFGEGSRLTVL.

V usage is TRBV21-1 and J usage is TRBJ2-7; the table's D call, TRBD2, has no DNA check behind it. TRBV21-1 is given as a pseudogene. The CDR3 length is 13 residues. CDR3 in amino acids: CASTSVLTYEQYF. CDR3 bases: TGTGCCAGCACTTCCGTTTTAACCTACGAGCAGTACTTC.

The chain joins TRBV5-1 to TRBJ1-1, with D possibly TRBD1 on 6 matching bases. This CDR3 contains 17 residues. Trimming took off 4 bases at V and 4 bases at J, with 23 bases between the two ends. Looked up from germline, CDR1 is SGHRS and CDR2 is YFSETQ. The DNA of the CDR3 is TGCGCCAGCAGCCGTGGGGGCCAGGGAGGTTCTATCACTGAAGCTTTCTTT. Amino acids: CASSRGGQGGSITEAFF. The whole variable domain, remainder taken from reference TRBV5-1 and TRBJ1-1, is KAGVTQTPRYLIKTRGQQVTLSCSPISGHRSVSWYQQTPGQGLQFLFEYFSETQRNKGNFPGRFSGRQFSNSRSEMNVSTLELGDSALYLCASSRGGQGGSITEAFFGQGTRLTVV.

This clone was observed a handful of times. The rearrangement joins TRBV27 to TRBJ2-4; D ambiguous. The V gene lost 8 bases and the J gene lost 1 base, with 9 bases spanning the gap. There are 13 residues in the CDR3. Germline V gene lookup returns CDR1 MNHEY and CDR2 SMNVEV (reference sequence). The CDR3 region is CASVRPAKNIQYF. CDR3 bases: TGTGCCAGCGTCAGGCCGGCCAAAAACATTCAGTACTTC.

The V call is TRBV4-2, the J call TRBJ2-7; D remains unclear. V was pared by 6 bases and J by 3 bases, with 12 bases between. The CDR3 is 13 amino acids. Germline V gives CDR1 LGHNA, CDR2 YNFKEQ. CDR3 loop: CASSPESLYEQYF. As DNA, the CDR3 is TGTGCCAGCAGTCCAGAGTCTCTCTACGAGCAGTACTTC.

The chain uses TRBV6-6 and TRBJ1-2; TRBD1 matches at 10 bases. Germline V lookup: CDR1 MNHNY, CDR2 SVGAGI (reference sequence). The CDR3 is made up of 15 amino acids. V dropped 0 bases and J dropped 5; count of bases not matched to a gene: 3. The CDR3 DNA is TGTGCCAGCAGTTACTCGACAGGGGGCGGGTATGGCTACACCTTC. This sequence encodes CASSYSTGGGYGYTF.

This chain links TRBV10-2 with TRBJ1-3; 8 bases agree with TRBD1. CDR1 WSHSY and CDR2 SAAADI come from the germline V gene. This CDR3 region has 16 residues. J was trimmed by 4 bases and V by 3 bases; bases with no gene match: 8. In nucleotides, the CDR3 is TGCGCCAGCAGTGAACCAGGGGGCGTCCAAGGAAACACCATATATTTT. This translates into CASSEPGGVQGNTIYF.

The chain uses TRBV5-1 and TRBJ2-2, with 7 bases matching TRBD1. The CDR3 sequence is 17 residues long. Germline loops: CDR1 SGHRS, CDR2 YFSETQ. Trimming removed 6 bases from V and 1 base from J; junction bases left unmatched: 12. The CDR3 spells CASTLTPGQKNTGELFF. In DNA form, the CDR3 reads TGCGCCAGCACTTTGACTCCGGGACAGAAGAACACCGGGGAGCTGTTTTTT.

The chain employs TRBV2 and TRBJ1-6; no reliable D call. The CDR3 is 13 residues long. The V and J ends lost 5 bases and 7 bases respectively, with 9 bases between them. Germline CDR1 is SNHLY and CDR2 is FYNNEI. The CDR3 DNA reads as TGTGCCAGCAGTCCTGACCCAAATTCACCCCTCCACTTT. Translation: CASSPDPNSPLHF.

This clone is a singleton in its sample. The CDR3 DNA follows: TGTGCCAGCAGCTTGGAAGTACAAGGCTCCTACAATGAGCAGTTCTTC. Its protein is CASSLEVQGSYNEQFF. This rearrangement joins TRBV5-5 to TRBJ2-1; D gene unclear. The CDR3 loop spans 16 amino acids. Germline V lookup: CDR1 SGHKS, CDR2 YYEKEE (reference sequence). Trimming removed 0 bases at V and 0 bases at J, with 10 bases between.

The rearrangement uses TRBV7-9 and TRBJ2-7; weak D call: TRBD1 (5 bases). The CDR3 runs to 18 residues. V lost 4 bases and J 0 bases, leaving 22 bases between the germline ends. In germline, CDR1 is SEHNR, CDR2 FQNEAQ (reference sequence). The DNA for the CDR3 is TGTGCCAGCAGCTCCCTTCTCTCTATGGGGCCGAGCTCCTACGAGCAGTACTTC. Its protein is CASSSLLSMGPSSYEQYF.

The V and J genes are TRBV5-6 and TRBJ1-2, with 7 bases that match TRBD1. V lost 4 bases to trimming and J lost 3 bases; unmatched junction nucleotides: 9. The CDR3 consists of 15 residues. Germline values: CDR1 SGHDT, CDR2 YYEEEE. CDR3 bases: TGTGCCAGCAGCCGTTCATTCACAGGGGACTATGGCTACACCTTC. Translated: CASSRSFTGDYGYTF. Full variable domain (remainder filled in from reference TRBV5-6 and TRBJ1-2): DAGVTQSPTHLIKTRGQQVTLRCSPKSGHDTVSWYQQALGQGPQFIFQYYEEEERQRGNFPDRFSGHQFPNYSSELNVNALLLGDSALYLCASSRSFTGDYGYTFGSGTRLTVV.

The chain links TRBV2 to TRBJ1-1, with D hard to call. Germline-derived CDR1 and CDR2 are SNHLY and FYNNEI. Between the trimmed V and J ends, which lost 3 bases and 0 bases, there was a span of 11 bases. The CDR3 sequence is 15 residues long. CDR3 nucleotides: TGTGCCAGCAGTGAGATTGGCAGAATGAACACTGAAGCTTTCTTT. This translates into CASSEIGRMNTEAFF.

This sequence joins TRBV28 and TRBJ2-1, with 7 nucleotides matching TRBD2. Germline V lookup: CDR1 MDHEN, CDR2 SYDVKM. This CDR3 region has 15 residues. With 5 bases clipped from V and 7 bases from J, the junction kept 11 bases outside the gene matches. The CDR3 loop reads CASSPPQGGRNEQFF. The CDR3 bases are TGTGCCAGCAGTCCACCCCAGGGAGGGCGGAATGAGCAGTTCTTC.

This chain connects TRBV5-1 to TRBJ2-1; D is perhaps TRBD1 (6 bases). The germline CDR1 and CDR2 sequences are SGHRS and YFSETQ. V was shortened by 0 bases and J by 9 bases, with 19 bases between the two germline ends. The CDR3 totals 16 residues. The CDR3 region is CASSLGQGSGNFEQFF. The CDR3, as DNA: TGCGCCAGCAGCTTGGGGCAGGGGTCTGGCAATTTTGAGCAGTTCTTC.